This passage covers 28 T cell receptor beta chains from one sample sequenced in a study of naive and memory T cell subsets. Findings and limits, study-wide: Possibly reflecting memory cells re-expressing CD45RA, a few larger clonotypes occurred in naive repertoires, especially CD8.

Two oligonucleotides, mixed equimolar, formed the beta constant-region primer covering TRBC1 and TRBC2. The ligated cDNA underwent four PCR rounds using SP2 and nested alpha and beta constant-region primers. From the UMI-ligation and nested PCR reads, TCRdb called clonotypes with MiXCR, one entry per CDR3 protein. The data show around 140,000 distinct CDR3 sequences, approximately 20% seen once. The antigens of these receptors remain unknown. Sequenced: naive CD8+ T cells from blood. The source of these receptors is a human donor in good health.

This clonotype was detected a few times. The chain carries TRBV28 and TRBJ2-7, with D possibly matching TRBD2 (6 bases). The V gene's germline CDR1 is MDHEN and CDR2 SYDVKM. This CDR3 is 14 amino acids long. The V gene lost 5 bases and the J gene lost 2 bases, with 13 bases spanning the gap. The CDR3 DNA reads TGTGCCAGCAGTCGTTCCGGGAGAGCCTACGAGCAGTACTTC. Translated: CASSRSGRAYEQYF.

This chain links TRBV29-1 with TRBJ1-1, with D maybe TRBD1 (5 bases). The V end lost 6 bases, the J end lost 6 bases, and 11 bases lay between the germline ends. This CDR3 region has 11 residues. Germline CDR1 is SQVTM and CDR2 is ANQGSEA. This CDR3 is CSVGPGPEAFF. In DNA form, the CDR3 reads TGCAGCGTGGGACCAGGGCCTGAAGCTTTCTTT.

This clonotype was counted between two and nine times. The chain employs TRBV6-2 or TRBV6-3 and TRBJ2-7; the D call may be TRBD1 or TRBD2 (5 bases each). Trimming pared 6 bases from V and 4 bases from J, leaving 10 bases between. Per germline, CDR1 MNHEY and CDR2 SVGEGT. The CDR3 has 12 residues. The CDR3 is CASRGDLYEQYF. The CDR3 coding sequence is TGTGCCAGCAGGGGGGATTTATACGAGCAGTACTTC.

The sample holds a few counts of this clonotype. The chain joins TRBV28 to TRBJ2-2; no clear D gene. Between the trimmed V and J ends, which lost 4 bases and 3 bases, there was a span of 18 bases. Germline values: CDR1 MDHEN, CDR2 SYDVKM. The CDR3 length is 17 residues. The CDR3 here is CASSSPTARLYTGELFF. For the CDR3, the DNA is TGTGCCAGCAGTTCCCCCACCGCGCGATTATACACCGGGGAGCTGTTTTTT. Together with reference TRBV28 and TRBJ2-2, the CDR3 gives the full variable domain: DVKVTQSSRYLVKRTGEKVFLECVQDMDHENMFWYRQDPGLGLRLIYFSYDVKMKEKGDIPEGYSVSREKKERFSLILESASTNQTSMYLCASSSPTARLYTGELFFGEGSRLTVL.

This sequence joins TRBV12-3 or TRBV12-4 and TRBJ2-1, with D perhaps matching TRBD1 (5 bases). V was trimmed by 3 bases and J by 10 bases, leaving 16 bases between them. The CDR3 covers 14 residues. The CDR3, as DNA: TGTGCCAGCAGTTTGGAGACAGTCGAGGACGAGCAGTTCTTC. This encodes CASSLETVEDEQFF.

Comment on this clonotype: One junction end disagrees with the germline gene, perhaps due to a read error. The gene calls are TRBV6-5 and TRBJ2-2; a possible D gene is TRBD1 (5 bases). CDR1 and CDR2 (germline): MNHEY, SVGAGI. The CDR3 length is 16 residues. CDR3 in DNA: TGTGCCAGCAGTAACTCAGCGACAGTGAACACCGGGGAGCTGTTTTTT. It is translated as CASSNSATVNTGELFF.

V is TRBV5-1 and J is TRBJ2-7; no clear D gene. Germline CDR1 and CDR2: SGHRS and YFSETQ. The CDR3 has 13 amino acids. The V gene lost 3 bases and the J gene lost 4 bases, with 11 bases spanning the gap. As DNA, the CDR3 is TGCGCCAGCAGCTATCAGGACGGATACGAGCAGTACTTC. Translation: CASSYQDGYEQYF.

The V call is TRBV19, the J call TRBJ2-2; D is undetermined. This CDR3 is 14 amino acids long. V lost 3 bases and J lost 6, with 11 bases in between. Germline assignment: CDR1 LNHDA and CDR2 SQIVND (reference sequence). Written as DNA, the CDR3 is TGTGCCAGTAGTATCGGATTCCCACCCGGGGAGCTGTTTTTT. Residues: CASSIGFPPGELFF.

The V call is TRBV28, the J call TRBJ2-7; a weak D match, TRBD1 (6 bases). CDR3 size: 14 residues. Trimming removed 4 bases from V and 3 bases from J, with 13 bases in between. The germline V gene has CDR1 MDHEN and CDR2 SYDVKM. The CDR3 region is CASSSVTGLYEQYF. The CDR3 DNA reads TGTGCCAGCAGTTCGGTGACAGGACTCTACGAGCAGTACTTC.

The sample holds one count of this clonotype. The CDR3 nucleotides are TGCAGTGCTAGAGCCAGGAACACTGAAGCTTTCTTT. It codes for CSARARNTEAFF. The chain links TRBV20-1 to TRBJ1-1, with D hard to call. Trimming took off 1 base at V and 1 base at J, with 4 bases between the two ends. Per germline, CDR1 DFQATT and CDR2 SNEGSKA (reference sequence). The CDR3 consists of 12 residues.

This clonotype turned up a few times. J is TRBJ2-5 and V is TRBV10-3; D is unclear. The CDR3 loop spans 13 amino acids. V dropped 10 bases and J dropped 3 bases, with 15 bases sitting between them. CDR1 and CDR2 (germline): ENHRY, SYGVKD. Here the CDR3 reads CATSSPSKETQYF. The CDR3 DNA reads TGTGCCACCTCCTCCCCCAGCAAAGAGACCCAGTACTTC.

V usage is TRBV14 and J usage is TRBJ2-1, with D perhaps TRBD1 or TRBD2 (5 bases each). This CDR3 contains 16 residues. Germline V gives CDR1 SGHDN, CDR2 FVKESK. V dropped 1 base and J dropped 7 bases, with 17 bases sitting between them. CDR3 residues: CASSQGRGFPPNEQFF. In DNA form, the CDR3 reads TGTGCCAGCAGCCAAGGTCGGGGCTTCCCCCCTAATGAGCAGTTCTTC.

V and J are TRBV6-5 and TRBJ2-7; no clear D. This CDR3 is built from 13 residues. V lost 8 bases to trimming and J lost 2 bases, with 13 bases between them. The germline V gene has CDR1 MNHEY and CDR2 SVGAGI. DNA for the CDR3: TGTGCCAGCTCGGACGGACCGACCTACGAGCAGTACTTC. Amino acids: CASSDGPTYEQYF.

The J gene is TRBJ2-1, the V gene TRBV20-1; D possibly corresponds to TRBD2 (5 bases). CDR1 DFQATT and CDR2 SNEGSKA come from the germline V gene (reference sequence). The germline V and J ends were trimmed by 3 bases and 0 bases, with 12 bases remaining between them. There are 15 residues in the CDR3. CDR3 sequence reads: CSASEGLSSYNEQFF. The CDR3 DNA reads as TGCAGTGCTAGCGAGGGCCTGAGCTCCTACAATGAGCAGTTCTTC.

CDR3 nucleotides: TGCGCCAGCAGCCAAGCCCAGGGGTTAAATGAGCAGTTCTTC. It specifies CASSQAQGLNEQFF. V usage is TRBV4-3 and J usage is TRBJ2-1; D perhaps matches TRBD1 (6 bases). Germline-derived CDR1 and CDR2 are LGHNA and YSLEER. V lost 1 base to trimming and J lost 7 bases, with 11 bases between them. The CDR3 runs 14 residues.

This clonotype was recorded a few times. The V and J genes are TRBV5-5 and TRBJ1-1; the D gene is possibly TRBD1 (6 bases). The germline V and J ends were trimmed by 2 bases and 5 bases, with 16 bases remaining between them. Germline values: CDR1 SGHKS, CDR2 YYEKEE (reference sequence). The CDR3 runs 15 residues. Here the CDR3 DNA reads TGTGCCAGCAGCTTAGAGCGGGGGCCCCAAACTGAAGCTTTCTTT. This codes for CASSLERGPQTEAFF.

The V and J genes are TRBV7-9 and TRBJ2-2; a possible D gene is TRBD2 (6 bases). The CDR3 sequence is 16 residues long. CDR1 and CDR2 (germline): SEHNR, FQNEAQ (reference sequence). V gave up 6 bases and J gave up 6 bases, with 20 bases separating them. The CDR3 region is CASRTPGVPEPGELFF. The CDR3, as DNA: TGTGCCAGCAGAACCCCGGGGGTCCCGGAACCCGGGGAGCTGTTTTTT.

This clonotype was found many times. The CDR3 sequence is CSVIAVFQETQYF. The CDR3 DNA sequence: TGCAGCGTTATAGCGGTGTTCCAAGAGACCCAGTACTTC. V and J are TRBV29-1 and TRBJ2-5; the D gene is possibly TRBD2 (6 bases). The V end lost 5 bases, the J end lost 1 base, and 11 bases lay between the germline ends. CDR3 length equals 13 residues. Germline CDR1 and CDR2: SQVTM and ANQGSEA.

CDR3 nucleotides: TGTGCCAGCAGCTTAGAGGGGAGGGGTTACGAGCAGTACTTC. Translation: CASSLEGRGYEQYF. The V gene is TRBV7-2, the J gene TRBJ2-7; 7 bases map to TRBD2. Trimming cost V 1 base and J 4 bases; bases outside gene matches: 4. The CDR3 is 14 amino acids. CDR1 is SGHTA, CDR2 FQGNSA, per germline.

The chain carries TRBV5-1 and TRBJ2-5; D might be TRBD2 (5 bases). Per germline, CDR1 SGHRS and CDR2 YFSETQ. The CDR3 length is 15 residues. Trimming removed 5 bases at V and 0 bases at J, with 14 bases between. CDR3 bases: TGCGCCAGCAGACTGGGAGTCATCAACCAAGAGACCCAGTACTTC. Translating gives CASRLGVINQETQYF.

A few counts support this clonotype. The gene calls are TRBV12-3 or TRBV12-4 and TRBJ2-7; D is undetermined. The CDR3 is made up of 14 amino acids. V was pared by 3 bases and J by 5 bases, with 14 bases between. The CDR3 coding sequence is TGTGCCAGCAGTTTCGGACCCCGGAAGCACGAGCAGTACTTC. Protein sequence: CASSFGPRKHEQYF.

This clonotype was seen a few times. The DNA of the CDR3 is TGTGCCAGCAGCTCCCTCAAAACCGGGACAGATACCTACGAGCAGTACTTC. This encodes CASSSLKTGTDTYEQYF. This chain links TRBV7-2 with TRBJ2-7; the match to TRBD1 covers 7 bases. Trimming cost V 4 bases and J 2 bases; bases outside gene matches: 14. The CDR3 runs 17 residues. CDR1 is SGHTA and CDR2 is FQGNSA in the germline V gene. Looking up the rest from reference TRBV7-2 and TRBJ2-7 gives the full variable domain: GAGVSQSPSNKVTEKGKDVELRCDPISGHTALYWYRQSLGQGLEFLIYFQGNSAPDKSGLPSDRFSAERTGGSVSTLTIQRTQQEDSAVYLCASSSLKTGTDTYEQYFGPGTRLTVT.

The V call is TRBV2, the J call TRBJ2-1; D gene uncertain. Germline V gene data show CDR1 as SNHLY and CDR2 as FYNNEI. The V and J ends lost 3 bases and 10 bases respectively, with 7 bases between them. The length of the CDR3 is 11 residues. The CDR3 loop reads CASSDVFEQFF. The DNA of the CDR3 is TGTGCCAGCAGTGATGTGTTCGAGCAGTTCTTC.

The rearrangement links TRBV28 to TRBJ2-5; no clear D gene. The V gene's germline CDR1 is MDHEN and CDR2 SYDVKM. Trimming shortened V by 6 bases and J by 9 bases, and 20 bases separated the two germline ends. The CDR3 length is 14 residues. This CDR3 reads CASSPTTESGPQYF. CDR3 coding DNA: TGTGCCAGCAGCCCCACCACCGAGTCCGGGCCCCAGTACTTC.

The CDR3 region is CASTYFSGAGYNEQFF. In DNA form, the CDR3 reads TGTGCCAGCACCTACTTTTCGGGGGCTGGCTACAATGAGCAGTTCTTC. V gene TRBV12-3 or TRBV12-4 combines with J gene TRBJ2-1; D could derive from TRBD1 or TRBD2 (6 bases each). The CDR3 contains 16 residues. The ends were cut back, 7 bases at V and 3 bases at J, with 19 bases in the middle.

A few counts support this clonotype. The chain recombines TRBV12-3 or TRBV12-4 with TRBJ2-5; tentative D call: TRBD2 (5 bases). Trimming stripped 6 bases from V and 4 bases from J, with 12 bases between. The CDR3 runs 13 residues. CDR3 protein: CASRTSEGETQYF. For the CDR3, the DNA is TGTGCCAGCAGAACTTCCGAGGGAGAGACCCAGTACTTC.

This clonotype was observed a few times. The rearrangement joins TRBV7-2 to TRBJ2-5; the D gene is possibly TRBD2 (6 bases). CDR1 and CDR2 from the germline V gene are SGHTA and FQGNSA. Trimming took off 1 base at V and 4 bases at J, with 16 bases between the two ends. This CDR3 comprises 16 residues. In nucleotides, the CDR3 is TGTGCCAGCAGCTTAGGTCCTAGCGTGGCTGGAGAGACCCAGTACTTC. It codes for CASSLGPSVAGETQYF.

V is TRBV29-1 and J is TRBJ2-5; the D is unclear. In germline, CDR1 is SQVTM, CDR2 ANQGSEA. This CDR3 contains 14 residues. Deletions cut 6 bases from V and 5 bases from J, with 19 bases between. In nucleotides, the CDR3 is TGCAGCGTCCGCCTAGTCAGGTACCGGGAGACCCAGTACTTC. Its translation: CSVRLVRYRETQYF.